The rows below give T cell receptor beta chains drawn from one sample of a study of blood T cell repertoires in COVID-19. TCRdb's copy holds only in-frame clones and misses some; the assay was immunoSEQ multiplex PCR. This sample carries 200,000 to 250,000 clones, around 82% of them seen once, and the ten largest clones take approximately 4.6%. Sequenced sample: PBMCs or T cells enriched from blood (not recorded which). All receptors come from a man under 40 with acute COVID-19. Each CDR3 is given with its conserved first and last residue. A D gene is named only where the DNA matches it firmly. Clone size is shown for a subset of rows, as once, few, many or a class of expanded clone.

TRBV4-2	TRBJ1-6	NA	TRBD1	TGTGCCAGCAGCCGCGACAGGGTAGTTTCACCCCTCCACTTT	CASSRDRVVSPLHF
TRBV5-1	TRBJ1-5	once	NA	TGCGCCAGCAGCTTGGCCTCGGGTAACAATCAGCCCCAGCATTTT	CASSLASGNNQPQHF
TRBV18	TRBJ2-5	few	NA	TGTGCCAGCTCACCACTATACCAAGAGACCCAGTACTTC	CASSPLYQETQYF
TRBV6-5	TRBJ1-1	NA	NA	TGTGCCAGCAGACGACTGGAGGTCCCTGAAGCTTTCTTT	CASRRLEVPEAFF
TRBV7-9	TRBJ1-3	NA	TRBD1	TGTGCCAGCAGCCCTCCGACAGGGGACGGAAACACCATATATTTT	CASSPPTGDGNTIYF
TRBV9	TRBJ1-2	NA	TRBD1	TGTGCCAGCAGCGTAGGAGTACAGGGGATTGACGCCCTTTATGGCTACACCTTC	CASSVGVQGIDALYGYTF
TRBV7-9	TRBJ2-3	NA	NA	TGTGCCAGCAGCTTATCACTTAGCACAGATACGCAGTATTTT	CASSLSLSTDTQYF
TRBV9	TRBJ2-3	few	TRBD2	TGTGCCAGCAGCGTAGCCGGGGGGGGCACAGATACGCAGTATTTT	CASSVAGGGTDTQYF
TRBV20-1	TRBJ2-4	NA	TRBD2	TGCAGTGCTAGTCGGGCGGGGGACCGGGACATTCAGTACTTC	CSASRAGDRDIQYF
TRBV6-5	TRBJ1-4	NA	NA	TGTGCCAGCAGGACGGGAAACATTAATGAAAAACTGTTTTTT	CASRTGNINEKLFF
TRBV27	TRBJ1-6	NA	NA	TGTGCCAGCAGTCCACCGAGCTCCTATAATTCACCCCTCCACTTT	CASSPPSSYNSPLHF
TRBV27	TRBJ1-2	once	TRBD1	TGTGCCAGCAGTGGGGACAGGGATTCCAATGGCTACACCTTC	CASSGDRDSNGYTF
TRBV2	TRBJ2-1	few	TRBD2	TGTGCCACTAGCGGGGCTTACAATGAGCAGTTCTTC	CATSGAYNEQFF
TRBV7-2	TRBJ1-5	NA	TRBD1	TGTGCCAGCAGCTTCTTACCGATTAGGACAGGGAGCAATCAGCCCCAGCATTTT	CASSFLPIRTGSNQPQHF
TRBV4-1	TRBJ2-3	NA	TRBD1	TGCGCCAGCAGCCATAGCCGGGACAGGGCAGGAGATACGCAGTATTTT	CASSHSRDRAGDTQYF